The 9 T cell receptor beta chains below all came from one sample that was sequenced in a study of cytomegalovirus exposure and HLA in healthy donors. In the PCR, 60 Vbeta and 13 Jbeta primers were used. Profiling relied on immunoSEQ multiplex PCR, and the TCRdb table lists in-frame clones only, not all of them. Counted here are more than 150,000 clones, over 70% occurring once; the ten biggest clones make up approximately 3.9%. Sequenced: PBMCs. All receptors derive from a middle-aged man in good health and CMV-seronegative.

The sample holds a few counts of this clone. The chain has TRBV6-1 and TRBJ1-1, with D possibly being TRBD1 (5 bases). The CDR3 runs to 15 residues. V was pared by 3 bases and J by 0 bases, with 11 bases between. Per germline, CDR1 MNHNS and CDR2 SASEGT. Here the CDR3 reads CASSDAWGVNTEAFF. In DNA form, the CDR3 reads TGTGCCAGCAGTGACGCGTGGGGGGTGAACACTGAAGCTTTCTTT.

V usage is TRBV27 and J usage is TRBJ2-5; tentatively, D is TRBD1 (6 bases). The CDR3 length is 12 residues. CDR1 and CDR2 from the germline V gene are MNHEY and SMNVEV (reference sequence). CDR3 sequence: CPYGETGETQYF. For the CDR3, the DNA is TGTCCCTACGGGGAAACAGGGGAGACCCAGTACTTC.

This chain connects TRBV9 to TRBJ1-5; D may be TRBD1 (6 bases). CDR3 size: 15 residues. Deletions cut 4 bases from V and 7 bases from J, with 18 bases between. Per germline, CDR1 SGDLS and CDR2 YYNGEE. Written as DNA, the CDR3 is TGTGCCAGCAGCCCGACAGGTCTCCAAGGGCAGCCCCAGCATTTT. As protein: CASSPTGLQGQPQHF.

A single count supports this clone. The V call is TRBV11-2, the J call TRBJ2-3; D perhaps matches TRBD2 (7 bases). The V gene's germline CDR1 is SGHAT and CDR2 FQNNGV. Between the trimmed V and J ends, which lost 1 base and 4 bases, there was a span of 12 bases. The CDR3 consists of 15 residues. The CDR3 DNA reads TGTGCCAGCAGCTTAGGGGGGGGGCTCCCAGATACGCAGTATTTT. Protein sequence: CASSLGGGLPDTQYF.

V and J are TRBV18 and TRBJ1-5; TRBD1 matches 7 bases. CDR1 is KGHSH and CDR2 is LQKENI in the germline V gene. J gave up 2 bases and V 4 bases, and 17 bases lay outside the gene matches. This CDR3 region has 19 residues. CDR3 sequence reads: CASSQTTGKRDVGNQPQHF. The DNA of the CDR3 is TGTGCCAGCTCACAAACGACAGGGAAAAGGGACGTAGGCAATCAGCCCCAGCATTTT.

The chain carries TRBV5-8 and TRBJ2-1, with 9 bases that match TRBD1. CDR3 length: 16 amino acids. Germline V lookup: CDR1 SGHTS, CDR2 YDEGEE. V lost 4 bases, J lost 4 bases, and 9 bases stayed unmatched. In DNA, the CDR3 is TGTGCCAGCAGCCCGGACAGGGGTGCGCCTTACAATGAGCAGTTCTTC. Protein sequence: CASSPDRGAPYNEQFF.

The V and J genes are TRBV6-1 and TRBJ2-2, with TRBD1 matching 8 bases. CDR1 MNHNS and CDR2 SASEGT come from the germline V gene. The CDR3 loop spans 14 amino acids. Trimming cost V 6 bases and J 2 bases; bases outside gene matches: 2. The CDR3 bases are TGTGCCAGCAGGGGACAGGTTAACACCGGGGAGCTGTTTTTT. Translated, it gives CASRGQVNTGELFF.

This clone appeared once. Here the CDR3 DNA reads TGTGCCAGCAGCTCCATTGATGTAGGGGCGGACCGCAACTATGGCTACACCTTC. The encoded protein is CASSSIDVGADRNYGYTF. The rearrangement uses TRBV11-2 and TRBJ1-2; D might be TRBD1 (5 bases). The germline V gene has CDR1 SGHAT and CDR2 FQNNGV. Trimming took 4 bases from V and 2 from J, leaving 23 bases between them. The CDR3 has 18 amino acids.

The V and J genes are TRBV2 and TRBJ1-2, with 9 bases matching TRBD1. J was trimmed by 4 bases and V by 6 bases; bases with no gene match: 9. The CDR3 covers 15 residues. Germline lookup yields CDR1 SNHLY and CDR2 FYNNEI. CDR3 loop: CASRDRGSRGYGYTF. CDR3 DNA: TGTGCCAGCAGAGACAGGGGGTCCAGAGGCTATGGCTACACCTTC.